Each of the 10 T cell receptor beta chains below was sequenced from the same sample in a study of blood T cell repertoires in COVID-19. Sequenced by immunoSEQ multiplex PCR; TCRdb stores in-frame clones only, minus some. The table has tens of thousands of clones, 80% to 95% seen once. The source material was peripheral blood. All receptors come from a man over 45 with acute or convalescent COVID-19.

The chain is built from TRBV2 and TRBJ1-1; no firm D call. The germline V gene has CDR1 SNHLY and CDR2 FYNNEI. The V end lost 9 bases, the J end lost 4 bases, and 18 bases lay between the germline ends. This CDR3 is built from 14 residues. The chain's CDR3 is CARGRGFEGTEAFF. CDR3 DNA sequence: TGTGCCAGAGGGCGAGGGTTCGAGGGCACTGAAGCTTTCTTT. The full variable domain, its missing parts supplied by reference TRBV2 and TRBJ1-1, is EPEVTQTPSHQVTQMGQEVILRCVPISNHLYFYWYRQILGQKVEFLVSFYNNEISEKSEIFDDQFSVERPDGSNFTLKIRSTKLEDSAMYFCARGRGFEGTEAFFGQGTRLTVV.

The CDR3 loop is CASSHGQPINEKLFF. Written as DNA, the CDR3 is TGTGCCAGTAGCCATGGACAGCCAATTAATGAAAAACTGTTTTTT. This chain links TRBV19 with TRBJ1-4, with D maybe TRBD1 (6 bases). The V and J ends lost 6 bases and 4 bases respectively, with 15 bases between them. The germline gives CDR1 LNHDA, CDR2 SQIVND (reference sequence). The CDR3 has 15 amino acids. Filled out from reference TRBV19 and TRBJ1-4, the complete variable domain reads DGGITQSPKYLFRKEGQNVTLSCEQNLNHDAMYWYRQDPGQGLRLIYYSQIVNDFQKGDIAEGYSVSREKKESFPLTVTSAQKNPTAFYLCASSHGQPINEKLFFGSGTQLSVL.

This clone was observed a few times. The chain recombines TRBV6-5 with TRBJ2-1; D ambiguous. V was pared by 6 bases and J by 4 bases, with 10 bases between. Germline V gene lookup returns CDR1 MNHEY and CDR2 SVGAGI. CDR3 length equals 13 residues. The CDR3 region is CASRVERYNEQFF. The CDR3, as DNA: TGTGCCAGCAGGGTCGAGAGGTACAATGAGCAGTTCTTC.

The chain employs TRBV3-1 (or the pseudogene TRBV3-2) and TRBJ1-1; D perhaps matches TRBD1 (5 bases). This CDR3 has 14 amino acids. V gave up 1 base and J gave up 1 base, with 7 bases separating them. Looked up from germline, CDR1 is LGHDT and CDR2 is YNNKEL (reference sequence). The CDR3 protein is CASSQVGQNTEAFF. The CDR3 DNA follows: TGTGCCAGCAGCCAAGTGGGGCAGAACACTGAAGCTTTCTTT.

This chain connects TRBV6-6 to TRBJ1-2, with D perhaps TRBD1 (5 bases). Per the germline V gene, CDR1 is MNHNY and CDR2 is SVGAGI (reference sequence). This CDR3 spans 15 amino acids. V was trimmed by 4 bases and J by 2 bases, leaving 14 bases between them. CDR3 nucleotides: TGTGCCAGCAGTTCCCCCGAAACAGGAAACTATGGCTACACCTTC. Its protein product is CASSSPETGNYGYTF.

This chain connects TRBV5-1 to TRBJ1-1, with no clear D. Germline assignment: CDR1 SGHRS and CDR2 YFSETQ. Deletions cut 5 bases from V and 1 base from J, with 12 bases between. The CDR3 loop spans 14 amino acids. CDR3 protein: CASSPAGENTEAFF. Here the CDR3 DNA reads TGCGCCAGCAGTCCGGCCGGGGAGAACACTGAAGCTTTCTTT.

The V and J genes are TRBV7-2 and TRBJ1-6; D gene unclear. The CDR3 is 13 amino acids. Germline CDR1 is SGHTA and CDR2 is FQGNSA. V was cut by 2 bases and J by 8 bases, with 7 bases left in between. The CDR3 sequence is CASSLIADSPLHF. The CDR3 DNA sequence: TGTGCCAGCAGCTTAATTGCGGATTCACCCCTCCACTTT.

The rearrangement links TRBV5-6 to TRBJ1-5; 7 bases are shared with TRBD1. The junction had 3 bases not matched to a gene; V was cut back by 4 bases and J by 2 bases. The CDR3 runs 14 residues. In germline, CDR1 is SGHDT, CDR2 YYEEEE. Written as DNA, the CDR3 is TGTGCCAGCAGCCTAGGGACAGGCAATCAGCCCCAGCATTTT. Translating gives CASSLGTGNQPQHF. Using reference TRBV5-6 and TRBJ1-5 for the parts outside the CDR3, the full variable domain is DAGVTQSPTHLIKTRGQQVTLRCSPKSGHDTVSWYQQALGQGPQFIFQYYEEEERQRGNFPDRFSGHQFPNYSSELNVNALLLGDSALYLCASSLGTGNQPQHFGDGTRLSIL.

V and J are TRBV18 and TRBJ1-6; 10 positions match TRBD1. Germline V gene data show CDR1 as KGHSH and CDR2 as LQKENI. Trimming cost V 2 bases and J 7 bases; bases outside gene matches: 8. The CDR3 is 17 amino acids. Here the CDR3 reads CASSPGGPGQGNSPLHF. The DNA of the CDR3 is TGTGCCAGCTCACCAGGGGGACCGGGACAGGGGAATTCACCCCTCCACTTT.

The chain combines TRBV7-2 with TRBJ1-6; D might be TRBD1 (5 bases). With 2 bases removed from V and 12 bases from J, the gap between germline ends came to 17 bases. This CDR3 has 15 amino acids. Looked up from germline, CDR1 is SGHTA and CDR2 is FQGNSA. In DNA form, the CDR3 reads TGTGCCAGCAGCTTATTTTCCGAAGAAGGGGAACCCCTCCACTTT. Translated, it gives CASSLFSEEGEPLHF.